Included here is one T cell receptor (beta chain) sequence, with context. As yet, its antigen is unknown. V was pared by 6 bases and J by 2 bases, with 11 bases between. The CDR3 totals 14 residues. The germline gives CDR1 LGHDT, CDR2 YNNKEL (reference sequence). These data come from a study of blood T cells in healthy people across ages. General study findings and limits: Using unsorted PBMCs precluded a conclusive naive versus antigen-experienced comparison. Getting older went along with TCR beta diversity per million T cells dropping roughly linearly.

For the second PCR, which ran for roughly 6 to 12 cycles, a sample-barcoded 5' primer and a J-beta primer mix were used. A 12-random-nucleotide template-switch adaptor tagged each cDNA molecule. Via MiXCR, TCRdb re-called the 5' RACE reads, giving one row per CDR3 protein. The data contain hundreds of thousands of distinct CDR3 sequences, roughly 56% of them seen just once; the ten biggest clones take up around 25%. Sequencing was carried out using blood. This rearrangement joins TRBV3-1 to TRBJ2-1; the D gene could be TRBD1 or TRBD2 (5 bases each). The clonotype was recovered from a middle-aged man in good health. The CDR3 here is CASRGVGAYNEQFF. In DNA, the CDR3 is TGTGCCAGCAGGGGGGTAGGCGCCTACAATGAGCAGTTCTTC.